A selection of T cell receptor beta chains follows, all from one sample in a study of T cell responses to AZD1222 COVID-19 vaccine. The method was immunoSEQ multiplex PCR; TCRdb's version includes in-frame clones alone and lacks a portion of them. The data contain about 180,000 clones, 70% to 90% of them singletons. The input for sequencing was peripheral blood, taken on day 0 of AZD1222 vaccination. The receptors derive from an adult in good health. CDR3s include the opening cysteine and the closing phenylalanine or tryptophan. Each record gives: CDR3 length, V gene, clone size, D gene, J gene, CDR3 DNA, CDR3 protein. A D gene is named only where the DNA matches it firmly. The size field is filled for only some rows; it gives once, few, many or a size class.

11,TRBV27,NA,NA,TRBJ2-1,TGTGCCAGCAGTTCGTACTATGAGCAGTTCTTC,CASSSYYEQFF
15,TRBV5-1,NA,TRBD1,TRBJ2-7,TGCGCCAGCAGCTTGGACGGGACAGGGATGCTCGAGCAGTACTTC,CASSLDGTGMLEQYF
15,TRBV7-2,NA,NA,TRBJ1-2,TGTGCCAGCAGCTTAGCGCCAGGGGTGAGCTATGGCTACACCTTC,CASSLAPGVSYGYTF
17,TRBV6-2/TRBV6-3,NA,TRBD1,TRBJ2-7,TGTGCCAGCAGTTACTCGCCCACAGGGGTTGACTCCTACGAGCAGTACTTC,CASSYSPTGVDSYEQYF
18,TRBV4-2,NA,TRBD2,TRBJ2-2,TGTGCCAGCAGCCAAGACTCCCGGGGACTAGCGGGTACCGGGGAGCTGTTTTTT,CASSQDSRGLAGTGELFF
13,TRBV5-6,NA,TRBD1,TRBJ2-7,TGTGCCAGCAGCGGCGGTGCAGGGGGCGAGCAGTACTTC,CASSGGAGGEQYF
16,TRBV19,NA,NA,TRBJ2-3,TGTGCCAGTTCAAGGGGAATAGCGGAAGTTGGGGATACGCAGTATTTT,CASSRGIAEVGDTQYF
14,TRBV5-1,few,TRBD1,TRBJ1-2,TGCGCCAGCAGCTTGGACAGGGGTCGTAATGGCTACACCTTC,CASSLDRGRNGYTF
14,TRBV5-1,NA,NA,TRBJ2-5,TGCGCCAGCAGCTGGGACAAACCCGGGGAGACCCAGTACTTC,CASSWDKPGETQYF
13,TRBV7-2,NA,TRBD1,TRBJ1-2,TGTGCCAGCAGCAGGGAACAGGGGAATGGCTACACCTTC,CASSREQGNGYTF
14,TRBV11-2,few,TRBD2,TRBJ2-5,TGTGCCAGCAGCCCCGGACTAGTGGAAGAGACCCAGTACTTC,CASSPGLVEETQYF
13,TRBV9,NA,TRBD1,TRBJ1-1,TGTGCCAGCAGCGACGAGGACAGGGCCGAAGCTTTCTTT,CASSDEDRAEAFF
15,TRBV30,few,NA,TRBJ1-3,TGTGCCTGGAGTGCAAAAAGGGGTTATGGAAACACCATATATTTT,CAWSAKRGYGNTIYF
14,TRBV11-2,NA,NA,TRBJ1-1,TGTGCCAGCAGCTTCCCAGGGTCAATGACTGAAGCTTTCTTT,CASSFPGSMTEAFF
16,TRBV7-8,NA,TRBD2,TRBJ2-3,TGTGCCAGCAGCTACCCGGGACTAGCGGGACCAGGTACGCAGTATTTT,CASSYPGLAGPGTQYF
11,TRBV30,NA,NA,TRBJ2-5,TGTGCGGGGGGCAGGTCAGAGACCCAGTACTTC,CAGGRSETQYF
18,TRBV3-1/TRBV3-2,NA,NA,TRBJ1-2,TGTGCCAGCAGCCAAGAAGGGGACAATCGCGTTCGCGGCTATGGCTACACCTTC,CASSQEGDNRVRGYGYTF
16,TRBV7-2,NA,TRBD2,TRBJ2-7,TGTGCCAGCAGCTCCTCGGGGGTGGGACTAGCGTCGAAGCAGTACTTC,CASSSSGVGLASKQYF
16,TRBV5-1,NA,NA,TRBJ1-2,TGCGCCAGCAGCCTGGGAGCCGAACAGGGATCCTATGGCTACACCTTC,CASSLGAEQGSYGYTF
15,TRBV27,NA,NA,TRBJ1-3,TGTGCCAGCAGTTTAAGAGGCCTCTCTGGAAACACCATATATTTT,CASSLRGLSGNTIYF
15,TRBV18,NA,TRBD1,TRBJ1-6,TGTGCCAGCTCTCGCGGGACAGGGGTAAATTCACCCCTCCACTTT,CASSRGTGVNSPLHF
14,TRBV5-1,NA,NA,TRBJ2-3,TGCGCCAGCAGCCGCTCTAGGCCCCCAGATACGCAGTATTTT,CASSRSRPPDTQYF
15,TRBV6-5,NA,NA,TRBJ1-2,TGTGCCAGCATCCTAGACAGGACTTCTAACTATGGCTACACCTTC,CASILDRTSNYGYTF
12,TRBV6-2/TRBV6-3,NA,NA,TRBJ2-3,TGTGCCAGCAGCCGTACTACGGATACGCAGTATTTT,CASSRTTDTQYF
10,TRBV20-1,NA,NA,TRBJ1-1,TGCAGCCCCCAGGTTACTGAAGCTTTCTTT,CSPQVTEAFF
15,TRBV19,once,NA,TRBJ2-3,TGTGCCAGTAGTATGAAGGTCGCTAGCACAGATACGCAGTATTTT,CASSMKVASTDTQYF
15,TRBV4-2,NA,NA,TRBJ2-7,TGTGCCAGCAGCCAAGGCGGTAGCGGATACTACGAGCAGTACTTC,CASSQGGSGYYEQYF
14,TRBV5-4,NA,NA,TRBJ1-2,TGTGCCAGCAGCTTGGTCGGGCAGGGATATGGCTACACCTTC,CASSLVGQGYGYTF
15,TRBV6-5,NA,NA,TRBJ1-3,TGTGCCAGCAGTTCAGGACGGTTCTCTGGAAACACCATATATTTT,CASSSGRFSGNTIYF
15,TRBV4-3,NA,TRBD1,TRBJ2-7,TGCGCCAGCAGCCAACACACCAGACAGGGCTACGAGCAGTACTTC,CASSQHTRQGYEQYF
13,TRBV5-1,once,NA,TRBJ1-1,TGCGCCAGCAGCTTGGACGGGGGCACTGAAGCTTTCTTT,CASSLDGGTEAFF
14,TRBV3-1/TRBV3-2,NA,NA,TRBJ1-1,TGTGCCAGCAGCCCGTTTGGGCCGGACACTGAAGCTTTCTTT,CASSPFGPDTEAFF
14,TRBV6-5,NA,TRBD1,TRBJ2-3,TGTGCCAGCAGGGACAGGGCAAACAAGAATACGCAGTATTTT,CASRDRANKNTQYF
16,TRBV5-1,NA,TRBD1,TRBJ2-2,TGCGCCAGCAGCGCTGGACAGGGGGTTAACACCGGGGAGCTGTTTTTT,CASSAGQGVNTGELFF
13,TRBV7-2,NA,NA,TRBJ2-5,TGTGCCAGCAGCTTAGGGGGGCAAGAGACCCAGTACTTC,CASSLGGQETQYF
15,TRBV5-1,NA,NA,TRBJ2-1,TGCGCCAGCAGCTCAGGTGAAATCTCCTACAATGAGCAGTTCTTC,CASSSGEISYNEQFF
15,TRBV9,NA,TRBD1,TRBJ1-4,TGTGCCAGCAGCTTGACAGGGGGATCTAATGAAAAACTGTTTTTT,CASSLTGGSNEKLFF
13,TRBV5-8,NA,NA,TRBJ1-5,TGTGCCAGCAGCTTGGTCCCCGGTCAGCCCCAGCATTTT,CASSLVPGQPQHF
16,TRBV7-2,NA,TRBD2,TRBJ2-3,TGTGCCAGCAGCCTGTGGACTAGCGGGGGCAAAGATACGCAGTATTTT,CASSLWTSGGKDTQYF
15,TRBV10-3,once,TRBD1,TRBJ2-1,TGTGCCATCAGTGAGGGGGACAGGATGGGGAATGAGCAGTTCTTC,CAISEGDRMGNEQFF
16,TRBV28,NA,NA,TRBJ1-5,TGTGCCAGCACATTCCGTCGGGGATATAGCAATCAGCCCCAGCATTTT,CASTFRRGYSNQPQHF
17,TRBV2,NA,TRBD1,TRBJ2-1,TGTGCCAGCAGAGACCCCGGGACAGGGGTACGGGGCAATGAGCAGTTCTTC,CASRDPGTGVRGNEQFF
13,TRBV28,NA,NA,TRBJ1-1,TGTGCCAGCAGAACAGTCGGGTACACTGAAGCTTTCTTT,CASRTVGYTEAFF
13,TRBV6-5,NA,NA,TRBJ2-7,TGTGCCAGCACCAAGAGTACGGGCCACGAGCAGTACTTC,CASTKSTGHEQYF
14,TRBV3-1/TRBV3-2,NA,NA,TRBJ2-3,TGTGCCAGCAGCGGTTGGGGGCGCACAGATACGCAGTATTTT,CASSGWGRTDTQYF
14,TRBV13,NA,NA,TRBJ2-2,TGTGCCAGCAGCTTGCACTCCAACACCGGGGAGCTGTTTTTT,CASSLHSNTGELFF
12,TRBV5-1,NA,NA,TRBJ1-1,TGCGCCAGCAGCCCCCCGGGAACTGAAGCTTTCTTT,CASSPPGTEAFF
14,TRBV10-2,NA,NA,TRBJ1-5,TGCGCCAGCACCCTGGGGGCGGGCAATCAGCCCCAGCATTTT,CASTLGAGNQPQHF
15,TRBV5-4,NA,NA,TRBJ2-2,TGTGCCAGCAGGTATAGGACAGAGAGCACCGGGGAGCTGTTTTTT,CASRYRTESTGELFF
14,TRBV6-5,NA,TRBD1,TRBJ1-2,TGTGCCAGCAGTTACTCTGGGACAGACTATGGCTACACCTTC,CASSYSGTDYGYTF
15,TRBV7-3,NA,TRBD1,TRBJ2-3,TGTGCCAGCAGCCCTAAGACAGGGAGAACGGATACGCAGTATTTT,CASSPKTGRTDTQYF
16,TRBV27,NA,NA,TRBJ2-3,TGTGCCAGCAGTTTACTGGGCAGCCTTAGCACAGATACGCAGTATTTT,CASSLLGSLSTDTQYF
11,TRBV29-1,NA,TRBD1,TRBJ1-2,TGCAGCGTTGACGGGACAGAAAACTACACCTTC,CSVDGTENYTF
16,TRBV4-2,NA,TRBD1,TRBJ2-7,TGTGCCAGCAGCCAAGTATCCCAACAGGGGGCGGGCGAGCAGTACTTC,CASSQVSQQGAGEQYF
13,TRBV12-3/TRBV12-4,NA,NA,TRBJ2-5,TGTGCCAGCAGTTTAGTGTACCAAGAGACCCAGTACTTC,CASSLVYQETQYF
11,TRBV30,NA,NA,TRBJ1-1,TGTGCCTGGAGTGTACGGGGGGGAGCTTTCTTT,CAWSVRGGAFF